This T cell receptor beta chain was recorded in a study of post-analysis software for immune sequencing data. CDR3 length: 14 residues. The germline V gene has CDR1 SQVTM and CDR2 ANQGSEA. V shed 5 bases and J 2 bases; nucleotides not matched to a gene: 6. The TCR beta cDNA libraries carried unique molecular identifiers. TCRdb processed the PCR reads anew with MiXCR; each CDR3 protein has one entry. The sample lists hundreds of thousands of distinct CDR3 sequences; approximately 37% were seen once. The sample holds a few counts of this clonotype. What it recognizes is unknown. Study results and caveats: Batch-mates among the samples co-clustered strongly by F measure. Higher frequency in patients than in controls was seen for five TRBV segments, with TRBV5-6, TRBV5-1 and TRBV20-1 among them.

The clonotype originates from a girl aged 2 to 10 with multiple sclerosis. V and J are TRBV29-1 and TRBJ2-7; the match to TRBD1 covers 10 bases. The sequencing input was blood. Written as DNA, the CDR3 is TGCAGCGTTTCCCGGGACAGGGGACCCTACGAGCAGTACTTC. This translates into CSVSRDRGPYEQYF.